Each of the 15 T cell receptor beta chains below was sequenced from the same sample in a study of shared clonotypes between healthy human individuals. The method was immunoSEQ multiplex PCR; TCRdb's version includes in-frame clones alone and lacks a portion of them. The sample contains some 470,000 clones, around 80% of which appear only once. Material: PBMCs. These receptors were taken from a woman between 35 and 50 years old in good health. Some clones in this sample may be carry-over from other donors' samples.

Note on this clone: The sample carries other DNA sequences with the same CDR3. This chain uses TRBV19 with TRBJ1-1; tentative D call: TRBD1 (6 bases). Germline V gene sequence: CDR1 LNHDA, CDR2 SQIVND (reference sequence). There are 15 residues in the CDR3. V dropped 3 bases and J dropped 5 bases, with 16 bases sitting between them. The CDR3 DNA sequence: TGTGCCAGTAGTATTGGGGGGGGCATCGGTACTGAAGCTTTCTTT. It is translated as CASSIGGGIGTEAFF.

The chain couples TRBV5-1 to TRBJ1-4; 8 bases are shared with TRBD1. Germline-derived CDR1 and CDR2 are SGHRS and YFSETQ. The CDR3 extends over 14 amino acids. J was trimmed by 8 bases and V by 6 bases; bases with no gene match: 9. The CDR3 DNA sequence: TGCGCCAGCACCGAGACAGGGGCGGGAGAAAAACTGTTTTTT. This translates into CASTETGAGEKLFF.

The chain is built from TRBV7-2 and TRBJ2-7; possibly TRBD2 for D (5 bases). V lost 3 bases and J lost 10, with 19 bases in between. Germline loops: CDR1 SGHTA, CDR2 FQGNSA. This CDR3 contains 14 residues. The CDR3 spells CASSFTHTTSGQYF. The CDR3 DNA follows: TGTGCCAGCAGCTTTACCCATACTACGAGCGGCCAGTACTTC.

This chain links TRBV6-5 with TRBJ2-7, with D possibly called TRBD1 or TRBD2 (5 bases each). This CDR3 has 15 amino acids. The V end lost 5 bases, the J end lost 3 bases, and 17 bases lay between the germline ends. In germline, CDR1 is MNHEY, CDR2 SVGAGI. The CDR3 sequence: CASSPRDGHFYEQYF. The CDR3 coding sequence is TGTGCCAGCAGTCCCCGGGACGGTCACTTCTACGAGCAGTACTTC.

The chain has TRBV6-5 and TRBJ2-3; the D call may be TRBD1 or TRBD2 (5 bases each). The CDR3 is 13 amino acids. CDR1 and CDR2 from the germline V gene are MNHEY and SVGAGI. With 6 bases removed from V and 7 bases from J, the gap between germline ends came to 14 bases. In DNA, the CDR3 is TGTGCCAGCAGAACTCCGGGACGCTATACGCAGTATTTT. This codes for CASRTPGRYTQYF.

This clone was picked up one time. The rearrangement joins TRBV18 to TRBJ2-2, with 8 bases fitting TRBD1. Trimming removed 3 bases from V and 6 bases from J; junction bases left unmatched: 3. Per germline, CDR1 KGHSH and CDR2 LQKENI. The CDR3 consists of 14 residues. In nucleotides, the CDR3 is TGTGCCAGCTCACCGGACAGGGAGGCCGGGGAGCTGTTTTTT. It codes for CASSPDREAGELFF.

This chain joins TRBV11-2 and TRBJ2-7; D uncertain. This CDR3 comprises 12 residues. Germline-derived CDR1 and CDR2 are SGHAT and FQNNGV. V lost 2 bases to trimming and J lost 3 bases, with 5 bases between them. CDR3 coding DNA: TGTGCCAGCAGCTTACCCGGCTACGAGCAGTACTTC. This encodes CASSLPGYEQYF. Full variable domain (outside the CDR3, taken from reference TRBV11-2 and TRBJ2-7): EAGVAQSPRYKIIEKRQSVAFWCNPISGHATLYWYQQILGQGPKLLIQFQNNGVVDDSQLPKDRFSAERLKGVDSTLKIQPAKLEDSAVYLCASSLPGYEQYFGPGTRLTVT.

This clone was observed at least ten times. The chain uses TRBV12-5 and TRBJ2-6; D may be TRBD1 or TRBD2 (5 bases each). CDR1 is LGHNT and CDR2 is FRNRAP in the germline V gene. Trimming removed 0 bases at V and 0 bases at J, with 6 bases between. The CDR3 is made up of 16 amino acids. The CDR3 here is CASGLVGGSGANVLTF. CDR3 nucleotides: TGTGCTAGTGGTTTGGTTGGGGGCTCTGGGGCCAACGTCCTGACTTTC.

This clone was detected a few times. The chain employs TRBV5-1 and TRBJ2-1; 9 nucleotides line up with TRBD1. The V gene's germline CDR1 is SGHRS and CDR2 YFSETQ. The trim removed 0 bases at V and 5 bases at J, leaving 6 bases unmatched. The CDR3 is 16 residues long. The CDR3 DNA follows: TGCGCCAGCAGCTTGGCGACAGGGGGGCTTAACAATGAGCAGTTCTTC. This translates into CASSLATGGLNNEQFF.

The chain uses TRBV7-9 and TRBJ1-1, with D perhaps TRBD1 (5 bases). With 0 bases removed from V and 1 base from J, the gap between germline ends came to 9 bases. The CDR3 totals 15 residues. Germline V gene data show CDR1 as SEHNR and CDR2 as FQNEAQ (reference sequence). DNA of the CDR3: TGTGCCAGCAGCTTAGCGGGGACGTCGAACACTGAAGCTTTCTTT. Translated, it gives CASSLAGTSNTEAFF. Supplemented by reference TRBV7-9 and TRBJ1-1, the full variable domain reads DTGVSQNPRHKITKRGQNVTFRCDPISEHNRLYWYRQTLGQGPEFLTYFQNEAQLEKSRLLSDRFSAERPKGSFSTLEIQRTEQGDSAMYLCASSLAGTSNTEAFFGQGTRLTVV.

The chain has TRBV14 and TRBJ2-5, with D perhaps TRBD1 (6 bases). Trimming removed 1 base at V and 7 bases at J, with 13 bases between. The V gene's germline CDR1 is SGHDN and CDR2 FVKESK. CDR3 size: 14 residues. In DNA form, the CDR3 reads TGTGCCAGCAGCCAAGTCGTGGTAGGGGGGACCCAGTACTTC. Translation: CASSQVVVGGTQYF.

A word on this clone: A read error likely explains this, since a far larger clone differs by one base. The chain has TRBV30 and TRBJ2-3; D not certain. The V gene's germline CDR1 is GTSNPN and CDR2 SVGIG (reference sequence). This CDR3 comprises 12 residues. In nucleotides, the CDR3 is TGTGCCCGGAGTGCCTCGACAGATACGCAGTATTTT. Translation gives CARSASTDTQYF.

In this sample, this clone turned up a few times. This rearrangement joins TRBV27 to TRBJ2-7, with D possibly TRBD1 on 5 matching bases. V lost 6 bases and J 1 base, leaving 10 bases between the germline ends. Germline loops: CDR1 MNHEY, CDR2 SMNVEV (reference sequence). CDR3 size: 13 residues. CDR3 loop: CASSEDNSYEQYF. CDR3 DNA sequence: TGTGCCAGCAGCGAGGACAATTCCTACGAGCAGTACTTC.

The rearrangement links TRBV29-1 to TRBJ2-1; 9 bases are shared with TRBD2. The CDR3 loop spans 14 amino acids. J gave up 6 bases and V 4 bases, and 7 bases lay outside the gene matches. Germline V gene data show CDR1 as SQVTM and CDR2 as ANQGSEA. The CDR3 DNA is TGCAGCGTTGTAGCTAGCGGGAAGGGCAATGAGCAGTTCTTC. Protein: CSVVASGKGNEQFF.

CDR3 sequence: CASSKERQGAGTGELFF. CDR3 DNA: TGTGCCAGCAGCAAGGAGAGACAGGGGGCGGGCACCGGGGAGCTGTTTTTT. The rearrangement links TRBV21-1 to TRBJ2-2; the table's D call, TRBD1, was not checked against the DNA. TRBV21-1 is a recognized pseudogene. The CDR3 is made up of 17 amino acids.